This TCR beta chain was captured in a study of tumor-infiltrating lymphocytes in primary liver carcinoma. In regard to this clonotype: At one end the junction does not follow the germline gene, possibly because of a read error.

TCR beta cDNA was prepared out of around 460 ng total RNA by means of a constant-region primer. Modified slightly, ARM-PCR produced TCR beta libraries over three nested multiplex PCR rounds. Forward primers for TRBV1-TRBV30 and a C-beta reverse primer served the first two PCR rounds, at roughly 10 cycles each. TCRdb reanalysed the multiplex PCR reads using MiXCR and keeps one entry per CDR3 protein. Of 40,000 to 45,000 distinct CDR3 sequences listed, around 70% were seen once; the top ten hold roughly 19%. The germline CDR1 and CDR2 sequences are SQVTM and ANQGSEA. The CDR3 is 16 amino acids. The study co-extracted DNA and RNA from around 18-30 mg of unsorted bulk tissue.

This chain links TRBV29-1 with TRBJ2-7, with D tentatively TRBD1 or TRBD2 (5 bases each). The sequenced sample consisted of liver tumor tissue from sampling region 2. Described subset: tumor region T2, inferior pole. This clonotype was sampled from a man aged 35 to 55 with primary liver carcinoma and hepatitis B virus infection. As DNA, the CDR3 is TGCAGCGCAATGACATTTGGGACCAGCACTCCCCACGAGCAATACTTC. As protein: CSAMTFGTSTPHEQYF.